A single sample gave rise to the 26 T cell receptor beta chains below, sequenced in a study of blood T cells in healthy people across ages. A second PCR, run for about 7 to 11 cycles, used a sample-barcoded 5' primer plus a J-beta primer mix. Via MiXCR, TCRdb re-called the 5' RACE reads, giving one row per CDR3 protein. The data show around 1,000,000 distinct CDR3 sequences, with more than 30% seen just once and roughly 14% held by the top ten. The material sequenced was blood. All receptors derive from a man aged 18 to 29 in good health.

The chain uses TRBV4-3 and TRBJ2-7; 7 bases map to TRBD1. Germline V gene sequence: CDR1 LGHNA, CDR2 YSLEER. The V and J ends lost 2 bases and 2 bases, in that order; junction bases with no gene match: 9. The CDR3 runs 16 residues. The CDR3 loop reads CASSQLLRDRPYEQYF. The CDR3 bases are TGCGCCAGCAGCCAACTACTCCGGGACAGACCCTACGAGCAGTACTTC.

V usage is TRBV6-6 and J usage is TRBJ2-5; D call uncertain. The CDR3 length is 14 residues. CDR1 MNHNY and CDR2 SVGAGI come from the germline V gene (reference sequence). Between the trimmed V and J ends, which lost 1 base and 2 bases, there was a span of 8 bases. The CDR3 reads CASSYWSPQETQYF. The CDR3 DNA reads TGTGCCAGCAGTTACTGGTCACCACAAGAGACCCAGTACTTC.

This clonotype was counted a few times. The chain carries TRBV12-3 or TRBV12-4 and TRBJ2-1; 7 nucleotides match TRBD1. This CDR3 contains 14 residues. Losses at the gene ends were 8 bases for V and 3 bases for J; bases not matched to a gene: 7. This CDR3 is CASLFGTDYNEQFF. The CDR3 DNA reads as TGTGCCAGCCTATTCGGGACAGACTACAATGAGCAGTTCTTC.

There are a few counts of this clonotype. The chain has TRBV20-1 and TRBJ1-2; TRBD1 might be the D (6 bases). Germline V gives CDR1 DFQATT, CDR2 SNEGSKA (reference sequence). Trimming shortened V by 5 bases and J by 2 bases, and 12 bases separated the two germline ends. The CDR3 is 13 amino acids. CDR3 region: CSARTDTNYGYTF. The CDR3 coding sequence is TGCAGTGCTCGGACAGATACAAACTATGGCTACACCTTC.

In its sample, this clonotype was seen many times. The chain uses TRBV12-3 or TRBV12-4 and TRBJ2-1; D is ambiguous. The CDR3 length is 14 residues. V was cut by 3 bases and J by 2 bases, with 8 bases left in between. The CDR3 DNA reads as TGTGCCAGCAGTTTGCCCCGTACCTACAATGAGCAGTTCTTC. Its translation is CASSLPRTYNEQFF.

V gene TRBV7-2 combines with J gene TRBJ1-1; D is perhaps TRBD1 (6 bases). V lost 6 bases, J lost 3 bases, and 17 bases lay in between. This CDR3 contains 15 residues. From germline, CDR1 is SGHTA and CDR2 FQGNSA. The CDR3 here is CASSLLTGTYTEAFF. The DNA for the CDR3 is TGTGCCAGCAGTTTATTAACAGGGACTTACACTGAAGCTTTCTTT.

This clonotype has just one count. It may be a read error: a sequence one base away is much more abundant. The rearrangement uses TRBV12-3 or TRBV12-4 and TRBJ1-2; the D gene is possibly TRBD1 (6 bases). Trimming removed 6 bases at V and 4 bases at J, with 12 bases between. The CDR3 is 13 amino acids. This CDR3 is CASRADRAYGYTF. In DNA form, the CDR3 reads TGTGCCAGCAGGGCGGACAGAGCCTATGGCTACACCTTC.

This rearrangement joins TRBV6-5 to TRBJ1-1, with D unresolved. Germline loops: CDR1 MNHEY, CDR2 SVGAGI. The CDR3 is 13 residues long. V gave up 5 bases and J gave up 3 bases, with 10 bases separating them. CDR3 sequence (DNA): TGTGCCAGCAGTCTAACAAGCTACACTGAAGCTTTCTTT. Translated: CASSLTSYTEAFF.

The genes are TRBV4-3 and TRBJ1-2, with 7 bases matching TRBD1. CDR1 and CDR2 (germline): LGHNA, YSLEER. Unmatched junction bases numbered 10, after V lost 4 bases and J lost 2 bases. The CDR3 runs 16 residues. Written as DNA, the CDR3 is TGCGCCAGCAGCCCTTATTACAGGGGTATAAACTATGGCTACACCTTC. Residues: CASSPYYRGINYGYTF.

The chain links TRBV4-3 to TRBJ2-3; no clear D. Trimming stripped 1 base from V and 6 bases from J, with 14 bases between. Germline assignment: CDR1 LGHNA and CDR2 YSLEER. The CDR3 contains 15 residues. The CDR3 loop reads CASSQAPILLDTQYF. CDR3 sequence (DNA): TGCGCCAGCAGCCAAGCTCCCATTCTGTTGGATACGCAGTATTTT.

The rearrangement joins TRBV4-3 to TRBJ1-6; no firm D call. Germline V gives CDR1 LGHNA, CDR2 YSLEER. The ends were cut back, 1 base at V and 10 bases at J, with 8 bases in the middle. The CDR3 covers 13 residues. The CDR3 DNA is TGCGCCAGCAGCCAAGTTTTTCACTCACCCCTCCACTTT. This gives the protein CASSQVFHSPLHF.

This clonotype was counted only a few times. The chain links TRBV12-3 or TRBV12-4 to TRBJ2-7, with D perhaps matching TRBD1 (6 bases). The assigned J gene may be wrong: the sequence end matches TRBJ2-4 better. The CDR3 is 12 residues long. CDR3 sequence: CASSLNRDIQYF. Here the CDR3 DNA reads TGTGCCAGCAGTTTAAACAGGGACATTCAGTACTTC.

The chain couples TRBV4-1 to TRBJ2-7; TRBD2 is a possible D gene (6 bases). The DNA matches TRBJ2-5 better at its end, which makes the J call doubtful. Germline CDR1 and CDR2: MGHRA and YSYEKL. The CDR3 totals 13 residues. In DNA, the CDR3 is TGCGCCAGCAGCCGAGGGACTGCGGAGACCCAGTACTTC. Protein: CASSRGTAETQYF.

This clonotype was counted ten times or more. For the CDR3, the DNA is TGTGCCAGCACCATATCTGGGGCCAACGTCCTGACTTTC. Translating it yields CASTISGANVLTF. The chain combines TRBV5-5 with TRBJ2-6; D is unresolved. The germline gives CDR1 SGHKS, CDR2 YYEKEE (reference sequence). Trimming removed 6 bases at V and 1 base at J, with 5 bases between. The CDR3 is made up of 13 amino acids.

This sequence joins TRBV7-8 and TRBJ1-5; no reliable D call. The germline V and J ends were trimmed by 7 bases and 4 bases, with 11 bases remaining between them. Germline V gene lookup returns CDR1 SGHVS and CDR2 FQNEAQ. The CDR3 runs 13 residues. The CDR3 reads CASTLTENQPQHF. The DNA for the CDR3 is TGTGCCAGCACTCTAACAGAGAATCAGCCCCAGCATTTT.

This clonotype was counted at least ten times. This chain links TRBV5-1 with TRBJ1-4; 7 bases line up with TRBD1. Germline CDR1 and CDR2: SGHRS and YFSETQ. J was trimmed by 0 bases and V by 4 bases; bases with no gene match: 3. CDR3 length equals 15 residues. The CDR3 DNA reads as TGCGCCAGCAGCCTGGGGACAGCAACTAATGAAAAACTGTTTTTT. This sequence encodes CASSLGTATNEKLFF. The variable domain in full, completed from reference TRBV5-1 and TRBJ1-4, reads KAGVTQTPRYLIKTRGQQVTLSCSPISGHRSVSWYQQTPGQGLQFLFEYFSETQRNKGNFPGRFSGRQFSNSRSEMNVSTLELGDSALYLCASSLGTATNEKLFFGSGTQLSVL.

This clonotype was recorded a few times. The V and J genes are TRBV20-1 and TRBJ2-3; 10 bases align to TRBD2. With V trimmed by 5 bases and J by 2 bases, 7 bases remained unmatched. Per germline, CDR1 DFQATT and CDR2 SNEGSKA (reference sequence). This CDR3 comprises 15 residues. This chain's CDR3 is CSAANTSGATDTQYF. The DNA for the CDR3 is TGCAGTGCTGCAAACACTAGCGGGGCCACAGATACGCAGTATTTT.

The chain is built from TRBV27 and TRBJ1-1; no firm D call. This CDR3 has 15 amino acids. Per germline, CDR1 MNHEY and CDR2 SMNVEV (reference sequence). With 4 bases removed from V and 3 bases from J, the gap between germline ends came to 15 bases. The CDR3 sequence is CASSSLGGLHTEAFF. Here the CDR3 DNA reads TGTGCCAGCAGTTCGTTGGGAGGGCTCCACACTGAAGCTTTCTTT.

Comment on this clonotype: With a much larger clone just one base away, this may be a read error. This chain links TRBV20-1 with TRBJ1-2, with 7 bases fitting TRBD1. This CDR3 has 12 residues. Germline V CDR1 and CDR2: DFQATT, SNEGSKA (reference sequence). The CDR3 reads CSAPDRDYVYTF. Written as DNA, the CDR3 is TGCAGTGCGCCAGACAGGGACTATGTCTACACCTTC.

The genes are TRBV11-2 and TRBJ2-3, with TRBD2 as a possible D gene (6 bases). The V and J ends lost 7 bases and 0 bases respectively, with 17 bases between them. The CDR3 has 16 amino acids. Germline V lookup: CDR1 SGHAT, CDR2 FQNNGV. The CDR3, as DNA: TGTGCCAGCACCGCGCGGAGGGGCCCTAGCACAGATACGCAGTATTTT. Amino acid sequence: CASTARRGPSTDTQYF.

The V gene is TRBV4-1, the J gene TRBJ2-5, with D unresolved. Trimming shortened V by 1 base and J by 2 bases, and 8 bases separated the two germline ends. The CDR3 loop spans 14 amino acids. Looked up from germline, CDR1 is MGHRA and CDR2 is YSYEKL. DNA of the CDR3: TGCGCCAGCAGCCAAGTTCTGAGTCAAGAGACCCAGTACTTC. Translating it yields CASSQVLSQETQYF.

The J gene is TRBJ2-1, the V gene TRBV19; the D is unclear. The CDR3 has 16 amino acids. The V end lost 0 bases, the J end lost 6 bases, and 15 bases lay between the germline ends. The germline gives CDR1 LNHDA, CDR2 SQIVND (reference sequence). CDR3 region: CASSIDPPLGGNEQFF. In DNA form, the CDR3 reads TGTGCCAGTAGTATAGATCCCCCTCTTGGCGGCAATGAGCAGTTCTTC.

This clonotype was counted a few times. V is TRBV3-1 and J is TRBJ1-2; 7 bases line up with TRBD1. The CDR3 loop spans 15 amino acids. The V gene end was trimmed by 5 bases and the J gene end by 2 bases; junction bases not matched to a gene: 8. Germline CDR1 LGHDT, CDR2 YNNKEL (reference sequence). The CDR3 sequence: CASSFRDSHNYGYTF. CDR3 DNA sequence: TGTGCCAGCAGCTTCCGGGACAGCCACAACTATGGCTACACCTTC. The full variable domain, rest sourced from reference TRBV3-1 and TRBJ1-2, is DTAVSQTPKYLVTQMGNDKSIKCEQNLGHDTMYWYKQDSKKFLKIMFSYNNKELIINETVPNRFSPKSPDKAHLNLHINSLELGDSAVYFCASSFRDSHNYGYTFGSGTRLTVV.

In this sample, this clonotype turned up a few times. The chain couples TRBV6-2 or TRBV6-3 to TRBJ2-7; perhaps TRBD1 as D (7 bases). The CDR3 extends over 14 amino acids. V lost 6 bases and J lost 6, with 18 bases in between. Germline V lookup: CDR1 MNHEY, CDR2 SVGEGT. CDR3 region: CASRRQGGDFEQYF. The CDR3 DNA sequence: TGTGCCAGCAGACGACAGGGAGGAGATTTCGAGCAGTACTTC.

The chain employs TRBV5-1 and TRBJ1-4; TRBD1 agrees at 7 bases. CDR1 and CDR2 (germline): SGHRS, YFSETQ. The CDR3 totals 14 residues. Trimming cost V 5 bases and J 8 bases; bases outside gene matches: 9. CDR3 coding DNA: TGCGCCAGCAGTCGGGGGACAGCACGCGAAAAACTGTTTTTT. It yields the protein CASSRGTAREKLFF.

The rearrangement uses TRBV28 and TRBJ1-5; no clear D. CDR1 and CDR2 from the germline V gene are MDHEN and SYDVKM. Trimming stripped 6 bases from V and 5 bases from J, with 14 bases between. The CDR3 loop spans 14 amino acids. This CDR3 is CASSPPRGYQPQHF. In DNA, the CDR3 is TGTGCCAGCAGCCCCCCCCGGGGATATCAGCCCCAGCATTTT. The full variable domain, rest sourced from reference TRBV28 and TRBJ1-5, is DVKVTQSSRYLVKRTGEKVFLECVQDMDHENMFWYRQDPGLGLRLIYFSYDVKMKEKGDIPEGYSVSREKKERFSLILESASTNQTSMYLCASSPPRGYQPQHFGDGTRLSIL.